The 28 T cell receptor beta chains below were found in one sample sequenced in a study of PD-1 blockade in mismatch repair-deficient tumors. The table came from immunoSEQ multiplex PCR; TCRdb's copy has only in-frame clones and leaves some out. The repertoire includes under 50,000 clones, 77% of them detected once, and around 3.5% sits in the top ten. Here the sequenced sample was PBMCs, taken before pembrolizumab treatment. The receptors stem from an adult with mismatch repair-deficient cancer.

The V call is TRBV7-3, the J call TRBJ2-1, with 7 positions matching TRBD2. Germline values: CDR1 SGHTA, CDR2 FQGTGA. This CDR3 comprises 15 residues. Germline trimming cut 0 bases from V and 7 bases from J; bases unmatched to any gene: 6. The CDR3 coding sequence is TGTGCCAGCAGCTTAACACGGGACGGGGGGAATGAGCAGTTCTTC. As protein: CASSLTRDGGNEQFF.

This clone was seen just once. V and J are TRBV5-4 and TRBJ1-2; D is ambiguous. The CDR3 sequence is 13 residues long. Germline-derived CDR1 and CDR2 are SGHNT and YYREEE (reference sequence). V gave up 1 base and J gave up 4 bases, with 8 bases separating them. The CDR3: CASSLNAGYGYTF. CDR3 sequence (DNA): TGTGCCAGCAGCTTGAACGCGGGCTATGGCTACACCTTC.

V and J are TRBV27 and TRBJ2-3; unclear D gene. Germline CDR1 reads MNHEY; CDR2 reads SMNVEV (reference sequence). The CDR3 length is 12 residues. V was cut by 5 bases and J by 2 bases, with 5 bases left in between. CDR3 nucleotides: TGTGCCAGCAGTCCGAACACAGATACGCAGTATTTT. Translated: CASSPNTDTQYF.

The rearrangement uses TRBV6-1 and TRBJ1-4, with 7 bases fitting TRBD1. Losses at the gene ends were 2 bases for V and 8 bases for J; bases not matched to a gene: 8. Per germline, CDR1 MNHNS and CDR2 SASEGT. This CDR3 is built from 15 residues. Written as DNA, the CDR3 is TGTGCCAGCAGTGAACCGACAGGGATCGGCGAAAAACTGTTTTTT. This sequence encodes CASSEPTGIGEKLFF.

V gene TRBV2 combines with J gene TRBJ2-7; 7 bases match TRBD1. CDR1 and CDR2 from the germline V gene are SNHLY and FYNNEI. The CDR3 is made up of 14 amino acids. Trimming took 7 bases from V and 3 from J; bases not matched to a gene: 9. The CDR3 coding sequence is TGTGCCAGCATGACAGGGAACTCTCGCTACGAGCAGTACTTC. Translated, it gives CASMTGNSRYEQYF.

V and J are TRBV5-1 and TRBJ2-3; 8 positions agree with TRBD2. CDR3 size: 16 residues. Trimming took 0 bases from V and 0 from J; bases not matched to a gene: 3. CDR1 SGHRS and CDR2 YFSETQ come from the germline V gene. CDR3 in amino acids: CASSLAPSGSTDTQYF. CDR3 nucleotide sequence: TGCGCCAGCAGCTTGGCACCTAGCGGGAGCACAGATACGCAGTATTTT.

This chain links TRBV5-4 with TRBJ1-2; D is uncertain. CDR1 is SGHNT, CDR2 YYREEE, per germline (reference sequence). Trimming left V 0 bases short and J 0 bases short, with 6 bases between. This CDR3 is built from 14 residues. CDR3 amino acids: CASSLVWTNYGYTF. CDR3 in DNA: TGTGCCAGCAGCTTGGTCTGGACTAACTATGGCTACACCTTC.

The rearrangement uses TRBV29-1 and TRBJ2-2; tentatively, D is TRBD1 (7 bases). The V and J ends lost 6 bases and 3 bases respectively, with 14 bases between them. Germline assignment: CDR1 SQVTM and CDR2 ANQGSEA. CDR3 length: 14 amino acids. As DNA, the CDR3 is TGCAGCGTCCCCGGCGGGACAGACACCGGGGAGCTGTTTTTT. Encoded protein: CSVPGGTDTGELFF.

This clone appeared once. This sequence joins TRBV6-1 and TRBJ2-1, with 11 bases lining up with TRBD2. J was trimmed by 5 bases and V by 4 bases; bases with no gene match: 1. This CDR3 has 14 amino acids. Germline assignment: CDR1 MNHNS and CDR2 SASEGT. CDR3 coding DNA: TGTGCCAGCAGTGGACTAGCGGGAAACAATGAGCAGTTCTTC. It is translated as CASSGLAGNNEQFF.

This chain uses TRBV7-2 with TRBJ2-5; D gene ambiguous. The CDR3 extends over 15 amino acids. Trimming removed 5 bases at V and 5 bases at J, with 18 bases between. The germline gives CDR1 SGHTA, CDR2 FQGNSA. Here the CDR3 DNA reads TGTGCCAGCAGCCCGGCCCCAAATTGGGCGGAGACCCAGTACTTC. Protein product: CASSPAPNWAETQYF. The full variable domain, in which reference TRBV7-2 and TRBJ2-5 provide the parts outside the CDR3, is GAGVSQSPSNKVTEKGKDVELRCDPISGHTALYWYRQSLGQGLEFLIYFQGNSAPDKSGLPSDRFSAERTGGSVSTLTIQRTQQEDSAVYLCASSPAPNWAETQYFGPGTRLLVL.

The genes are TRBV5-1 and TRBJ1-1, with TRBD1 identical over 10 bases. Germline V gene sequence: CDR1 SGHRS, CDR2 YFSETQ. CDR3 length equals 15 residues. After removal of 4 bases from V and 1 base from J, the junction contained 4 bases not matched to a gene. The CDR3 sequence: CASSQGQGSNTEAFF. The CDR3 DNA sequence: TGCGCCAGCAGCCAGGGACAGGGGTCGAACACTGAAGCTTTCTTT.

The chain recombines TRBV4-2 with TRBJ2-7; 12 nucleotides line up with TRBD2. The V and J ends lost 2 bases and 3 bases, in that order; junction bases with no gene match: 2. The CDR3 spans 15 residues. Germline assignment: CDR1 LGHNA and CDR2 YNFKEQ. CDR3 DNA sequence: TGTGCCAGCAGCCAACGACTAGCGGGAGACTACGAGCAGTACTTC. Translated: CASSQRLAGDYEQYF.

This clone was seen only once. CDR3 loop: CASSSRTGEGGYTF. The CDR3 nucleotides are TGTGCCAGCAGCTCGAGGACAGGGGAAGGCGGCTACACCTTC. This chain joins TRBV7-2 and TRBJ1-2; 9 nucleotides agree with TRBD1. Germline values: CDR1 SGHTA, CDR2 FQGNSA. The CDR3 has 14 amino acids. J gave up 8 bases and V 4 bases, and 8 bases lay outside the gene matches.

The sample holds one count of this clone. The J gene is TRBJ2-7, the V gene TRBV7-9; TRBD2 matches at 11 bases. Trimming at V came to 1 base and at J to 3 bases, leaving 2 bases not matched to a gene. Germline loops: CDR1 SEHNR, CDR2 FQNEAQ (reference sequence). CDR3 length: 15 residues. The CDR3 region is CASSLVLAGGYEQYF. CDR3 nucleotide sequence: TGTGCCAGCAGCTTAGTGCTAGCGGGAGGCTACGAGCAGTACTTC.

With respect to this clone: A read error may account for a junction end that differs from germline. The V and J genes are TRBV6-6 and TRBJ1-1, with TRBD1 matching 12 bases. The CDR3 runs to 16 residues. Germline lookup yields CDR1 MNHNY and CDR2 SVGAGI (reference sequence). CDR3 bases: TGTGCCAGCAGTGACTCGGGACAGGGGGCGCTCACTGAAGCTTTCTTT. This codes for CASSDSGQGALTEAFF.

This chain connects TRBV7-9 to TRBJ1-4, with D perhaps TRBD1 (6 bases). Trimming shortened V by 0 bases and J by 5 bases, and 13 bases separated the two germline ends. Germline V CDR1 and CDR2: SEHNR, FQNEAQ (reference sequence). This CDR3 spans 16 amino acids. The CDR3 region is CASSLALGHRNEKLFF. CDR3 sequence (DNA): TGTGCCAGCAGCTTAGCGCTGGGACACAGGAATGAAAAACTGTTTTTT.

The rearrangement links TRBV28 to TRBJ2-1, with 14 bases identical to TRBD2. With 7 bases clipped from V and 7 bases from J, the junction kept 9 bases outside the gene matches. Germline CDR1 MDHEN, CDR2 SYDVKM. This CDR3 region has 16 residues. In DNA, the CDR3 is TGTGCCAGCAATTCACCTCGACTAGCGGGAGGGAATGAGCAGTTCTTC. Its translation: CASNSPRLAGGNEQFF.

The chain combines TRBV5-1 with TRBJ1-5; 9 bases align to TRBD1. This CDR3 has 16 residues. Germline V CDR1 and CDR2: SGHRS, YFSETQ. V was clipped by 4 bases and J by 7 bases; unmatched bases: 12. CDR3 sequence reads: CASSTQGQGSQQPQHF. The CDR3 coding sequence is TGCGCCAGCAGCACACAAGGACAGGGGTCACAACAGCCCCAGCATTTT.

This clone qualifies as medium-sized. The V gene is TRBV6-1, the J gene TRBJ1-5, with D possibly TRBD1 on 6 matching bases. The length of the CDR3 is 15 residues. CDR1 and CDR2 from the germline V gene are MNHNS and SASEGT. Trimming took 4 bases from V and 6 from J, leaving 16 bases between them. The chain's CDR3 is CASSVMGLDSQPQHF. The CDR3 bases are TGTGCCAGCAGTGTAATGGGTTTGGACAGTCAGCCCCAGCATTTT.

This clone has just a few counts. The V gene is TRBV19, the J gene TRBJ1-2, with a tentative D call TRBD1 (6 bases). CDR3 length equals 14 residues. Germline assignment: CDR1 LNHDA and CDR2 SQIVND (reference sequence). V was cut by 7 bases and J by 3 bases, with 15 bases left in between. For the CDR3, the DNA is TGTGCCAGTAAACTAGGACAGAACGACTATGGCTACACCTTC. This encodes CASKLGQNDYGYTF.

J is TRBJ1-1 and V is TRBV10-2, with 7 bases identical to TRBD1. The V segment lost 2 bases and the J segment 0 bases; nucleotides outside the gene matches: 15. Germline V gives CDR1 WSHSY, CDR2 SAAADI. The length of the CDR3 is 19 residues. The CDR3 nucleotides read TGCGCCAGCAGTGAGCCCCGATCCGGGACCGACAGGGTGAACACTGAAGCTTTCTTT. This codes for CASSEPRSGTDRVNTEAFF.

The chain joins TRBV5-4 to TRBJ2-4, with TRBD2 identical over 10 bases. V trimming: 0 bases; J trimming: 7 bases; junction bases outside the gene matches: 7. The germline CDR1 and CDR2 sequences are SGHNT and YYREEE (reference sequence). The CDR3 spans 16 residues. The CDR3 protein is CASSLVASGRANIQYF. The CDR3 DNA reads as TGTGCCAGCAGCTTGGTCGCAAGCGGGAGGGCGAACATTCAGTACTTC.

This clone was detected only once. The J gene is TRBJ2-7, the V gene TRBV10-3; TRBD2 might be the D (5 bases). The CDR3 loop spans 11 amino acids. From germline, CDR1 is ENHRY and CDR2 SYGVKD. V lost 4 bases, J lost 5 bases, and 6 bases lay in between. The CDR3 DNA reads as TGTGCCATCAGTGGAGGGAACGAGCAGTACTTC. Translated: CAISGGNEQYF.

The chain combines TRBV7-9 with TRBJ2-1; D not certain. CDR1 and CDR2 (germline): SEHNR, FQNEAQ (reference sequence). This CDR3 region has 11 residues. The V end lost 5 bases, the J end lost 10 bases, and 9 bases lay between the germline ends. The CDR3 sequence is CASSHQREQFF. In nucleotides, the CDR3 is TGTGCCAGCAGCCATCAACGCGAGCAGTTCTTC.

This chain connects TRBV4-2 to TRBJ1-2; 9 bases line up with TRBD1. The V and J ends lost 4 bases and 0 bases, in that order; junction bases with no gene match: 9. Germline-derived CDR1 and CDR2 are LGHNA and YNFKEQ. CDR3 length equals 17 residues. CDR3 nucleotides: TGTGCCAGCAGCCCCCGGGACAGGGATGATACTAACTATGGCTACACCTTC. It specifies CASSPRDRDDTNYGYTF.

The chain recombines TRBV7-6 with TRBJ2-4; 7 bases line up with TRBD1. Germline trimming cut 1 base from V and 8 bases from J; bases unmatched to any gene: 8. The germline gives CDR1 SGHVS, CDR2 FNYEAQ. The CDR3 runs to 15 residues. The CDR3 reads CASSLVDRVDDIQYF. The CDR3 DNA reads as TGTGCCAGCAGCTTAGTAGACAGGGTGGATGACATTCAGTACTTC.

This clone was picked up a small number of times. The chain has TRBV18 and TRBJ2-5, with D possibly matching TRBD1 (6 bases). The CDR3 runs to 13 residues. Germline values: CDR1 KGHSH, CDR2 LQKENI. V was trimmed by 5 bases and J by 2 bases, leaving 9 bases between them. CDR3 bases: TGTGCCAGCTCATTAGACAGGCAAGAGACCCAGTACTTC. This codes for CASSLDRQETQYF. Variable domain in full (rest from reference TRBV18 and TRBJ2-5): NAGVMQNPRHLVRRRGQEARLRCSPMKGHSHVYWYRQLPEEGLKFMVYLQKENIIDESGMPKERFSAEFPKEGPSILRIQQVVRGDSAAYFCASSLDRQETQYFGPGTRLLVL.

This clone was counted a few times. The junction departs from germline at one end; a sequencing error may be responsible. V usage is TRBV7-7 and J usage is TRBJ2-7, with TRBD1 matching 9 bases. Germline assignment: CDR1 SSHAT and CDR2 FNYEAQ (reference sequence). The CDR3 length is 13 residues. The CDR3 nucleotides read TGTGCTAGCACCTGGGACAGGGTCTACGAGCAGTACTTC. Its translation is CASTWDRVYEQYF.